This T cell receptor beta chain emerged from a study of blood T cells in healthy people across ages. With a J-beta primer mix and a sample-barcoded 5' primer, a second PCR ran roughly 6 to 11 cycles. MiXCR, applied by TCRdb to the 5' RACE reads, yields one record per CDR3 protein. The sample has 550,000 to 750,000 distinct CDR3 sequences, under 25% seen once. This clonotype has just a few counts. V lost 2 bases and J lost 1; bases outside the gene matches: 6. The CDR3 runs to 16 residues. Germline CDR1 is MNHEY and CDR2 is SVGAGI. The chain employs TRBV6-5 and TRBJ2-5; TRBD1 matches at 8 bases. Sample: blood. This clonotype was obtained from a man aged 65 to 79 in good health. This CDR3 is CASSYDRTGPQETQYF. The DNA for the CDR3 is TGTGCCAGCAGTTACGATAGGACAGGGCCCCAAGAGACCCAGTACTTC.